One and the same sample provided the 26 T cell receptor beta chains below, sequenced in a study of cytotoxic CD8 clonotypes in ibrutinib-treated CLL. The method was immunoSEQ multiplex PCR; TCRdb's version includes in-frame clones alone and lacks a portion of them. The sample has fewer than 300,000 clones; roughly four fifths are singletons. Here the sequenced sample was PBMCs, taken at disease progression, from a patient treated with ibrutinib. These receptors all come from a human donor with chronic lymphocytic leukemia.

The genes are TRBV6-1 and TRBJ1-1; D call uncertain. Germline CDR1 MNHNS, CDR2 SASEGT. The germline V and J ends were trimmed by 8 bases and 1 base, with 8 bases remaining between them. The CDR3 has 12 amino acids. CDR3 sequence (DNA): TGTGCCAGCGGTCCAGCGAACACTGAAGCTTTCTTT. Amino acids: CASGPANTEAFF.

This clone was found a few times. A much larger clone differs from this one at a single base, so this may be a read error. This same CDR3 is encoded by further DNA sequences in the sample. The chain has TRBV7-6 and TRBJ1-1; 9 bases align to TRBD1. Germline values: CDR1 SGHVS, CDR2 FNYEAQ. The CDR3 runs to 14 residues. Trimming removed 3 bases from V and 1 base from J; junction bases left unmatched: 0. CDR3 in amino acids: CASSLGQGNTEAFF. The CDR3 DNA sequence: TGTGCCAGCAGCTTGGGACAGGGGAACACTGAAGCTTTCTTT.

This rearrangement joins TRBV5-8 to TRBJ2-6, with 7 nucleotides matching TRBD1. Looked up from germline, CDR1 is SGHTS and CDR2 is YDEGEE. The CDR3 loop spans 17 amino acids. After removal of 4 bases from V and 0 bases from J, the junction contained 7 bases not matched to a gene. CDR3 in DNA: TGTGCCAGCAGCGGGGGACAGTCAAACTCTGGGGCCAACGTCCTGACTTTC. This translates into CASSGGQSNSGANVLTF.

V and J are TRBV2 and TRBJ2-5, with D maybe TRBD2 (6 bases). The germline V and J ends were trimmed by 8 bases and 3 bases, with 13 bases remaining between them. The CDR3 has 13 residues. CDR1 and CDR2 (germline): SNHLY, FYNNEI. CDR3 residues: CASRWTTKETQYF. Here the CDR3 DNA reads TGTGCCAGCCGCTGGACTACCAAAGAGACCCAGTACTTC.

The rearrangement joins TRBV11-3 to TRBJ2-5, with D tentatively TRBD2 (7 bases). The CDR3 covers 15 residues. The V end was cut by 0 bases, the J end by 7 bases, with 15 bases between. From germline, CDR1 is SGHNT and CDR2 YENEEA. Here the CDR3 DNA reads TGTGCCAGCAGCTTAGATGGCGGGGGCGCCGCGACCCAGTACTTC. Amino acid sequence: CASSLDGGGAATQYF. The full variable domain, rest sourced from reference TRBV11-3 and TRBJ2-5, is EAGVVQSPRYKIIEKKQPVAFWCNPISGHNTLYWYLQNLGQGPELLIRYENEEAVDDSQLPKDRFSAERLKGVDSTLKIQPAELGDSAVYLCASSLDGGGAATQYFGPGTRLLVL.

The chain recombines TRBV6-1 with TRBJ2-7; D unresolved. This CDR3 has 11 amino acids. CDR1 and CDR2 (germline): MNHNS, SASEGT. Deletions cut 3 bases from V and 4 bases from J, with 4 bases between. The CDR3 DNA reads TGTGCCAGCAGTGACTATTACGAGCAGTACTTC. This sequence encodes CASSDYYEQYF.

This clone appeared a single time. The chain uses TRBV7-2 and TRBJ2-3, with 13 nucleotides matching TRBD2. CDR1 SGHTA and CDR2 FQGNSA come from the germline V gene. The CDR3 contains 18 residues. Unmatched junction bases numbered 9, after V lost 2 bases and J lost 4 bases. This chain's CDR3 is CASSLSRTSGSRADTQYF. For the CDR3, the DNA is TGTGCCAGCAGCTTATCTCGGACTAGCGGGAGTCGGGCAGATACGCAGTATTTT.

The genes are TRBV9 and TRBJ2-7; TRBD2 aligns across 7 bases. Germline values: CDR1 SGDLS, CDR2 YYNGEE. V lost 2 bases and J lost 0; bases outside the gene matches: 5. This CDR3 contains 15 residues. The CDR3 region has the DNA TGTGCCAGCAGCGTCCAAGCGGGACTCTCCTACGAGCAGTACTTC. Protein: CASSVQAGLSYEQYF.

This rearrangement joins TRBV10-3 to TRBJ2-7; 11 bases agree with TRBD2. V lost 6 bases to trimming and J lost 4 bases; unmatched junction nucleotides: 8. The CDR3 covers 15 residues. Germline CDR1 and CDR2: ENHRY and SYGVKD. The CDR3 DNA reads TGTGCCATCAGGGCAACTAGCGGGAGAGGATACGAGCAGTACTTC. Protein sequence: CAIRATSGRGYEQYF.

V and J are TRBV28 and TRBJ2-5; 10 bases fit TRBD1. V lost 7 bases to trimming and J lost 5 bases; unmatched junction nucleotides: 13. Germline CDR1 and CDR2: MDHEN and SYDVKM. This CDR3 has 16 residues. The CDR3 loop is CASNTHRQGAYETQYF. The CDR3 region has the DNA TGTGCCAGCAATACACACCGACAGGGGGCATATGAGACCCAGTACTTC.

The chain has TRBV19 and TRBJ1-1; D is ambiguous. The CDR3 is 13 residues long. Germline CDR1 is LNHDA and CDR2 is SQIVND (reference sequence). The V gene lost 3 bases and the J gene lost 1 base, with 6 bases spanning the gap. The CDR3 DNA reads TGTGCCAGTAGTATCTCAGAGAACACTGAAGCTTTCTTT. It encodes CASSISENTEAFF.

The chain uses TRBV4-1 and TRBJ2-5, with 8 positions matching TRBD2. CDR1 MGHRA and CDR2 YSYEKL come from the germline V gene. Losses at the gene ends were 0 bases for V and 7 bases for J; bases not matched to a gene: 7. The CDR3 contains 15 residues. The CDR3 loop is CASSQDFGGAGTQYF. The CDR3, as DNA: TGCGCCAGCAGCCAAGATTTCGGGGGGGCAGGGACCCAGTACTTC.

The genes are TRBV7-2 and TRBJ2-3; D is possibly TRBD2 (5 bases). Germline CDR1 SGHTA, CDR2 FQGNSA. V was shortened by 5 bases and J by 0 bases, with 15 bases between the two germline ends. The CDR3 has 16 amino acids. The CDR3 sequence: CASSPVERQSTDTQYF. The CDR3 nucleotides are TGTGCCAGCAGCCCTGTTGAGCGGCAGAGCACAGATACGCAGTATTTT.

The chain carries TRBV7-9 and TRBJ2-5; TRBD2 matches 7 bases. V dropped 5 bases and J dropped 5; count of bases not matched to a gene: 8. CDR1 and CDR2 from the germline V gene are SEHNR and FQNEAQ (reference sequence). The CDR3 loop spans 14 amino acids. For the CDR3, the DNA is TGTGCCAGCAGCCCCCACGGGGGGACGGAGACCCAGTACTTC. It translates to CASSPHGGTETQYF. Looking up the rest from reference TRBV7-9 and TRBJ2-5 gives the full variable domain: DTGVSQNPRHKITKRGQNVTFRCDPISEHNRLYWYRQTLGQGPEFLTYFQNEAQLEKSRLLSDRFSAERPKGSFSTLEIQRTEQGDSAMYLCASSPHGGTETQYFGPGTRLLVL.

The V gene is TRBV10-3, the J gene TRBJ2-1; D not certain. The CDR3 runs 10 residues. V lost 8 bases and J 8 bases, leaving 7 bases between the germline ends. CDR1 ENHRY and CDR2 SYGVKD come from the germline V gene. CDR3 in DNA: TGTGCCATCGGGCTAGATGAGCAGTTCTTC. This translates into CAIGLDEQFF.

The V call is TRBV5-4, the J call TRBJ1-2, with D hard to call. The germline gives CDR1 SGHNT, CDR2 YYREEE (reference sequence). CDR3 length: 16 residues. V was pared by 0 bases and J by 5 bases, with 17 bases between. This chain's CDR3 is CASSLVQRSDPYGYTF. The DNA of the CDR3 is TGTGCCAGCAGCTTGGTCCAGAGATCAGACCCATATGGCTACACCTTC. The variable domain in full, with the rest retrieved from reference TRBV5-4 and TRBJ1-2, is ETGVTQSPTHLIKTRGQQVTLRCSSQSGHNTVSWYQQALGQGPQFIFQYYREEENGRGNFPPRFSGLQFPNYSSELNVNALELDDSALYLCASSLVQRSDPYGYTFGSGTRLTVV.

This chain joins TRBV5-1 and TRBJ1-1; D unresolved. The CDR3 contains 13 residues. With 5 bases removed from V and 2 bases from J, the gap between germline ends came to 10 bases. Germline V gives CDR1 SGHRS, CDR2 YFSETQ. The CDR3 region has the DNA TGCGCCAGCAGTGTAAGAGAAAACACTGAAGCTTTCTTT. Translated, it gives CASSVRENTEAFF.

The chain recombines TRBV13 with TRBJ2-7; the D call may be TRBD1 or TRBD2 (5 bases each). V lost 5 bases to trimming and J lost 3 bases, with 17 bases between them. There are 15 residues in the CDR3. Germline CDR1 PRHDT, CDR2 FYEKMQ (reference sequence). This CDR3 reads CASSRTGDGYYEQYF. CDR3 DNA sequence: TGTGCCAGCAGCCGCACCGGGGACGGATACTACGAGCAGTACTTC. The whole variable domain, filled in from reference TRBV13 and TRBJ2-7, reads AAGVIQSPRHLIKEKRETATLKCYPIPRHDTVYWYQQGPGQDPQFLISFYEKMQSDKGSIPDRFSAQQFSDYHSELNMSSLELGDSALYFCASSRTGDGYYEQYFGPGTRLTVT.

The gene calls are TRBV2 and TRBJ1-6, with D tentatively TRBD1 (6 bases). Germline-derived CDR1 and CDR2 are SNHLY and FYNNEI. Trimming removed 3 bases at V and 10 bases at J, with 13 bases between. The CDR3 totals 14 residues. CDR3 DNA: TGTGCCAGCAGTGACGCACAGGGTTACTCACCCCTCCACTTT. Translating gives CASSDAQGYSPLHF.

The CDR3 is CSAGTRSYEQYF. The CDR3 nucleotides read TGCAGCGCCGGGACTAGGTCCTACGAGCAGTACTTC. This chain links TRBV29-1 with TRBJ2-7; 8 bases line up with TRBD2. Germline V CDR1 and CDR2: SQVTM, ANQGSEA. With 7 bases clipped from V and 1 base from J, the junction kept 3 bases outside the gene matches. CDR3 length: 12 residues.

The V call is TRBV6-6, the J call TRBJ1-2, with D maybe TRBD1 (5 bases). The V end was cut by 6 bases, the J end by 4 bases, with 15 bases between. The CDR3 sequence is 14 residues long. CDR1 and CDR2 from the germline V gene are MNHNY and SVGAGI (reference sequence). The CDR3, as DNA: TGTGCCAGCAGCCACGGGGCCGGGATCTATGGCTACACCTTC. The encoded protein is CASSHGAGIYGYTF.

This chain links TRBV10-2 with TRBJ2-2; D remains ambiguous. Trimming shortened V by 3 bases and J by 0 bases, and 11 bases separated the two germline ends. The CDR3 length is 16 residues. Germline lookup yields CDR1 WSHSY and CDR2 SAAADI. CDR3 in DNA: TGCGCCAGCAGTGAATTACTCTTCGCGAACACCGGGGAGCTGTTTTTT. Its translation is CASSELLFANTGELFF.

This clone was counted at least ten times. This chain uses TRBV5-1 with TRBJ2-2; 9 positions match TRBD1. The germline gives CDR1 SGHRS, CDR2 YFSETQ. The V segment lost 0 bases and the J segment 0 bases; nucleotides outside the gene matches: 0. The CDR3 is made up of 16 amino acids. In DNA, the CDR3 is TGCGCCAGCAGCTTGGGACAGGGGGCGAACACCGGGGAGCTGTTTTTT. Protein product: CASSLGQGANTGELFF.

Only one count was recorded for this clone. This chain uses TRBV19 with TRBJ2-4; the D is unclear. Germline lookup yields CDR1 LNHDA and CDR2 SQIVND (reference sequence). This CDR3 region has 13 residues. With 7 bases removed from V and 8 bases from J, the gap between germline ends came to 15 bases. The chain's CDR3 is CASNDINGDIQYF. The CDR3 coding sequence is TGTGCCAGTAACGACATAAATGGGGACATTCAGTACTTC.

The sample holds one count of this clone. CDR3 in DNA: TGTGCCAGCAGTGGACAGGCCTACGAGCAGTACTTC. Encoded protein: CASSGQAYEQYF. The chain joins TRBV7-9 to TRBJ2-7; 7 bases are shared with TRBD1. The germline V gene has CDR1 SEHNR and CDR2 FQNEAQ (reference sequence). V lost 6 bases, J lost 2 bases, and 1 base stayed unmatched. There are 12 residues in the CDR3. Filled out from reference TRBV7-9 and TRBJ2-7, the complete variable domain reads DTGVSQNPRHKITKRGQNVTFRCDPISEHNRLYWYRQTLGQGPEFLTYFQNEAQLEKSRLLSDRFSAERPKGSFSTLEIQRTEQGDSAMYLCASSGQAYEQYFGPGTRLTVT.

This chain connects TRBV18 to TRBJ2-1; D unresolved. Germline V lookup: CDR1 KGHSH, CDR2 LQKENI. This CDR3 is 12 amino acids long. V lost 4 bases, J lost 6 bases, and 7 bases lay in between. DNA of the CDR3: TGTGCCAGCTCACACAATCGCAATGAGCAGTTCTTC. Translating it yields CASSHNRNEQFF.